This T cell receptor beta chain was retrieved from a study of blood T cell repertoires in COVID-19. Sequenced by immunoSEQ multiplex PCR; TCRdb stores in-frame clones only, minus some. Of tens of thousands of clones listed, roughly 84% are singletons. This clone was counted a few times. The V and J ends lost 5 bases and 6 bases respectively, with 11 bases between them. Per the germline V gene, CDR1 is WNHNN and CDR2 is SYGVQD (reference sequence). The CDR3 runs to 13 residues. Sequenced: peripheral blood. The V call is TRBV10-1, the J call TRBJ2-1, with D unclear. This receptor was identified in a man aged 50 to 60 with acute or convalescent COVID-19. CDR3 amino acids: CASSRYPGNEQFF. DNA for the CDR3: TGCGCCAGCAGTCGCTACCCTGGCAATGAGCAGTTCTTC.